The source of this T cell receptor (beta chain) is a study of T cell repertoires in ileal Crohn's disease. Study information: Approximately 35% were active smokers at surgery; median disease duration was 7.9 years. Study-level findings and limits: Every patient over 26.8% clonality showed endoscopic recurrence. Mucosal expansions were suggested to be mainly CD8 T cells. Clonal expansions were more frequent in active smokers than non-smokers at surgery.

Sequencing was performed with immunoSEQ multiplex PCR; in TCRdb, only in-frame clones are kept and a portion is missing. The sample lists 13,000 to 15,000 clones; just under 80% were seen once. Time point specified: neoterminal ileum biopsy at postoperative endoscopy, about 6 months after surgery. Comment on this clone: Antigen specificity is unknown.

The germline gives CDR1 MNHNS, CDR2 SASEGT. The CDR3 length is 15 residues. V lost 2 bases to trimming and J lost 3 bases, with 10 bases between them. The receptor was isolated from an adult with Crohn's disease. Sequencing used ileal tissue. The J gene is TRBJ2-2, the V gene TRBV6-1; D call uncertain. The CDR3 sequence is CASSEQTGYTGELFF. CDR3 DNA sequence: TGTGCCAGCAGTGAACAGACTGGGTACACCGGGGAGCTGTTTTTT.